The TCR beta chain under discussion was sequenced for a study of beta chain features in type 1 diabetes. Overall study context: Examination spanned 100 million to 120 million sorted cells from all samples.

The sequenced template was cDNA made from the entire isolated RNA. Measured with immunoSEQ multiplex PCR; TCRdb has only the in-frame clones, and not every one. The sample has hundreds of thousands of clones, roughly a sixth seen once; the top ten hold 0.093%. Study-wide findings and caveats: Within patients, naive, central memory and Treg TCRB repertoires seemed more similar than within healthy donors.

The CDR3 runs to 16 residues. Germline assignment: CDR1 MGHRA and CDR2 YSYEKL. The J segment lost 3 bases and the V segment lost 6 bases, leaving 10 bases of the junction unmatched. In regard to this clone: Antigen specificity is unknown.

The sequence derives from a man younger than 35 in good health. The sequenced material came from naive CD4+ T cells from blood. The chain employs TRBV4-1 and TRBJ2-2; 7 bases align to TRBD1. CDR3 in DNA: TGCGCCAGCAGGCCGGGACAGAAAAAACACACCGGGGAGCTGTTTTTT. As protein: CASRPGQKKHTGELFF.